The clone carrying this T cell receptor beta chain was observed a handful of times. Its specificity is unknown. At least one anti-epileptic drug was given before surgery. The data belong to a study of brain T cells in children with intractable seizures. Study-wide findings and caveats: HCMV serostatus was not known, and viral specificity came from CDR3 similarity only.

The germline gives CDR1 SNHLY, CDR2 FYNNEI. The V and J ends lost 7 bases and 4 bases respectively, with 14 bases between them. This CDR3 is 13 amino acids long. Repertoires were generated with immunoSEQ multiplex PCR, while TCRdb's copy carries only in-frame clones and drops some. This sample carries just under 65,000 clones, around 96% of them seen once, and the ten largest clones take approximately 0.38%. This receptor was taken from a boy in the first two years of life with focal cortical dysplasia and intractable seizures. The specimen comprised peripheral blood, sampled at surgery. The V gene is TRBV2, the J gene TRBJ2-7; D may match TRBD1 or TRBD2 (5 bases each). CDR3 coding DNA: TGTGCCAGCAACCTCGGGGCCAAATACGAGCAGTACTTC. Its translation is CASNLGAKYEQYF. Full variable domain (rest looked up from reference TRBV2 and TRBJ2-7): EPEVTQTPSHQVTQMGQEVILRCVPISNHLYFYWYRQILGQKVEFLVSFYNNEISEKSEIFDDQFSVERPDGSNFTLKIRSTKLEDSAMYFCASNLGAKYEQYFGPGTRLTVT.